Listed below are T cell receptor beta chains from one sample, sequenced in a study of CD8 T cells in ankylosing spondylitis. MiXCR, applied by TCRdb to the 5' RACE reads, yields one record per CDR3 protein. Among about 360,000 distinct CDR3 sequences, roughly 14% were seen once, and the ten largest hold 1.1%. The sample comprised blood, either unsorted or a sorted T cell fraction (not recorded which). The receptors originated from a male donor with ankylosing spondylitis or in good health (not recorded which). CDR3s include the opening cysteine and the closing phenylalanine or tryptophan. D genes are given only for firm matches. Only part of the rows carry a size: once, few, many, or a class if the clone is expanded.

j_gene: TRBJ2-3
d_gene: TRBD2
abundance: few
v_gene: TRBV7-6
len: 15
CDR3nt: TGTGCCAGCAGCTTACGGGGGAGGGCCCCAGATACGCAGTATTTT
CDR3aa: CASSLRGRAPDTQYF

j_gene: TRBJ2-1
d_gene: TRBD2
abundance: few
v_gene: TRBV2
len: 16
CDR3nt: TGTGCCAGCAGTGAAGGGGAGCGGGGAGTCCCCAATGAGCAGTTCTTC
CDR3aa: CASSEGERGVPNEQFF

j_gene: TRBJ1-2
d_gene: TRBD1
abundance: many
v_gene: TRBV2
len: 12
CDR3nt: TGTGCCAGCAGTCAGGGGGTGACCGGCTACACCTTC
CDR3aa: CASSQGVTGYTF

j_gene: TRBJ2-2
d_gene: NA
abundance: few
v_gene: TRBV27
len: 20
CDR3nt: TGTGCCAGCAGTCCCCCCCGAGGGGCCTTCCTGTTCGCGAACACCGGGGAGCTGTTTTTT
CDR3aa: CASSPPRGAFLFANTGELFF

j_gene: TRBJ2-3
d_gene: NA
abundance: NA
v_gene: TRBV7-2
len: 14
CDR3nt: TGTGCCAGCAGCCCTAGCGTCTCCACAGATACGCAGTATTTT
CDR3aa: CASSPSVSTDTQYF

j_gene: TRBJ1-1
d_gene: NA
abundance: NA
v_gene: TRBV5-5
len: 14
CDR3nt: TGTGCCAGCAGCAAGACCGGGGTGAACACTGAAGCTTTCTTT
CDR3aa: CASSKTGVNTEAFF

j_gene: TRBJ2-5
d_gene: NA
abundance: few
v_gene: TRBV21-1
len: 15
CDR3nt: TGTGCCAGCAGCAAAGTTGCCAGGGCCCAAGAGACCCAGTACTTC
CDR3aa: CASSKVARAQETQYF

j_gene: TRBJ1-1
d_gene: NA
abundance: few
v_gene: TRBV5-5
len: 13
CDR3nt: TGTGCCAGCACCCTGACTATGAACACTGAAGCTTTCTTT
CDR3aa: CASTLTMNTEAFF

j_gene: TRBJ2-3
d_gene: TRBD2
abundance: once
v_gene: TRBV7-2
len: 15
CDR3nt: TGTGCCAGCAGCTTAGTGGTGACTAGCGGGGATACGCAGTATTTT
CDR3aa: CASSLVVTSGDTQYF

j_gene: TRBJ1-1
d_gene: NA
abundance: many
v_gene: TRBV12-3/TRBV12-4
len: 15
CDR3nt: TGTGCCAGCAGTTCCCCACCGAATAAGAACACTGAAGCTTTCTTT
CDR3aa: CASSSPPNKNTEAFF

j_gene: TRBJ2-7
d_gene: NA
abundance: many
v_gene: TRBV12-3/TRBV12-4
len: 15
CDR3nt: TGTGCCAGCAGAAACTATGATAGATCAGCATACGAGCAGTACTTC
CDR3aa: CASRNYDRSAYEQYF

j_gene: TRBJ1-1
d_gene: NA
abundance: few
v_gene: TRBV6-1
len: 13
CDR3nt: TGTGCCAGCACAGGAGATTTGAACACTGAAGCTTTCTTT
CDR3aa: CASTGDLNTEAFF

j_gene: TRBJ1-1
d_gene: TRBD1
abundance: few
v_gene: TRBV7-9
len: 15
CDR3nt: TGTGCCAGCAGCTTAGCTCGGGACAGGAACACTGAAGCTTTCTTT
CDR3aa: CASSLARDRNTEAFF

j_gene: TRBJ2-1
d_gene: TRBD2
abundance: NA
v_gene: TRBV3-1
len: 14
CDR3nt: TGTGCCAGCAGCCATAGCGGGGGGTACAATGAGCAGTTCTTC
CDR3aa: CASSHSGGYNEQFF

j_gene: TRBJ1-2
d_gene: NA
abundance: few
v_gene: TRBV12-3/TRBV12-4
len: 14
CDR3nt: TGTGCCAGCAGCCCCACAGGGTCGCGCTATGGCTACACCTTC
CDR3aa: CASSPTGSRYGYTF

j_gene: TRBJ1-5
d_gene: NA
abundance: NA
v_gene: TRBV11-2
len: 16
CDR3nt: TGTGCCAGCAGCTTAGGTGGGGGGGTGGCCAATCAGCCCCAGCATTTT
CDR3aa: CASSLGGGVANQPQHF

j_gene: TRBJ2-1
d_gene: TRBD1
abundance: NA
v_gene: TRBV5-1
len: 15
CDR3nt: TGCGCCAGCAGCCCCCCGGGACAGGGGACCAATGAGCAGTTCTTC
CDR3aa: CASSPPGQGTNEQFF

j_gene: TRBJ1-2
d_gene: NA
abundance: NA
v_gene: TRBV15
len: 13
CDR3nt: TGTGCCACCAGCGTAGAAGAAAACTATGGCTACACCTTC
CDR3aa: CATSVEENYGYTF

j_gene: TRBJ2-2
d_gene: TRBD2
abundance: few
v_gene: TRBV12-3/TRBV12-4
len: 14
CDR3nt: TGTGCCAGCAGGACTAGCGGGTCGAACGGGGAGCTGTTTTTT
CDR3aa: CASRTSGSNGELFF

j_gene: TRBJ2-7
d_gene: TRBD1
abundance: NA
v_gene: TRBV13
len: 20
CDR3nt: TGTGCCAGCAGCTTGAGCCCGTATGACAGGGCCTATAGGAGCTCCTACGAGCAGTACTTC
CDR3aa: CASSLSPYDRAYRSSYEQYF

j_gene: TRBJ1-4
d_gene: TRBD1
abundance: few
v_gene: TRBV5-1
len: 16
CDR3nt: TGCGCCAGCAGCAAGGGACAGGGGGAGGCTAATGAAAAACTGTTTTTT
CDR3aa: CASSKGQGEANEKLFF

j_gene: TRBJ2-5
d_gene: NA
abundance: NA
v_gene: TRBV28
len: 15
CDR3nt: TGTGCCAGTAAATTGGGGGCCCCGTACCAAGAGACCCAGTACTTC
CDR3aa: CASKLGAPYQETQYF

j_gene: TRBJ2-7
d_gene: NA
abundance: few
v_gene: TRBV5-1
len: 13
CDR3nt: TGCGCCAGCAGCTTGGTATCCCAGTACGAGCAGTACTTC
CDR3aa: CASSLVSQYEQYF

j_gene: TRBJ2-5
d_gene: NA
abundance: few
v_gene: TRBV3-1
len: 14
CDR3nt: TGTGCCAGCAGCCAATCTATCGTTGGAGAGACCCAGTACTTC
CDR3aa: CASSQSIVGETQYF

j_gene: TRBJ2-1
d_gene: NA
abundance: NA
v_gene: TRBV7-9
len: 16
CDR3nt: TGTGCCAGCAGCTTAGCGCGGGACTTCAATTACAATGAGCAGTTCTTC
CDR3aa: CASSLARDFNYNEQFF

j_gene: TRBJ1-1
d_gene: NA
abundance: NA
v_gene: TRBV4-2
len: 15
CDR3nt: TGTGCCAGCAGCCAAAACGGACAGCCGAACACTGAAGCTTTCTTT
CDR3aa: CASSQNGQPNTEAFF

j_gene: TRBJ2-5
d_gene: NA
abundance: many
v_gene: TRBV29-1
len: 12
CDR3nt: TGCAGCGTTCCCCGGAGAGAAGAGACCCAGTACTTC
CDR3aa: CSVPRREETQYF

j_gene: TRBJ2-3
d_gene: NA
abundance: NA
v_gene: TRBV12-3/TRBV12-4
len: 15
CDR3nt: TGTGCCAGCAGCCGGCAGGGCGTGAGCACAGATACGCAGTATTTT
CDR3aa: CASSRQGVSTDTQYF

j_gene: TRBJ2-5
d_gene: NA
abundance: NA
v_gene: TRBV10-3
len: 13
CDR3nt: TGTGCCATCCGTGGCGGGACCCACGAGACCCAGTACTTC
CDR3aa: CAIRGGTHETQYF

j_gene: TRBJ2-1
d_gene: NA
abundance: few
v_gene: TRBV5-6
len: 14
CDR3nt: TGTGCCAGCAGCTTCCAGGGAGGCTACAATGAGCAGTTCTTC
CDR3aa: CASSFQGGYNEQFF

j_gene: TRBJ1-5
d_gene: NA
abundance: many
v_gene: TRBV7-2
len: 13
CDR3nt: TGTGCCAGCAGCTTAGGATATATGGCGCCCCAGCATTTT
CDR3aa: CASSLGYMAPQHF

j_gene: TRBJ1-6
d_gene: NA
abundance: NA
v_gene: TRBV10-2
len: 13
CDR3nt: TGCGCCAGCACTGGGGGTAATAATTCACCCCTCCACTTT
CDR3aa: CASTGGNNSPLHF

j_gene: TRBJ1-1
d_gene: TRBD1
abundance: NA
v_gene: TRBV20-1
len: 15
CDR3nt: TGCAGTGCTAGAGCCACCGGGACAGGGGGGACTGAAGCTTTCTTT
CDR3aa: CSARATGTGGTEAFF

j_gene: TRBJ1-2
d_gene: TRBD1
abundance: few
v_gene: TRBV5-1
len: 16
CDR3nt: TGCGCCAGCAGCCTACGGACAGGGGACCCTAACTATGGCTACACCTTC
CDR3aa: CASSLRTGDPNYGYTF

j_gene: TRBJ1-2
d_gene: NA
abundance: many
v_gene: TRBV4-1
len: 15
CDR3nt: TGCGCCAGCAGCCTATCTTTGACGGAAATCTATGGCTACACCTTC
CDR3aa: CASSLSLTEIYGYTF

j_gene: TRBJ2-3
d_gene: TRBD1
abundance: NA
v_gene: TRBV6-1
len: 14
CDR3nt: TGTGCCAGCAGCCGTGGACAGGGCTCAGATACGCAGTATTTT
CDR3aa: CASSRGQGSDTQYF

j_gene: TRBJ2-1
d_gene: NA
abundance: NA
v_gene: TRBV14
len: 13
CDR3nt: TGTGCCAGCAGCCAAGTTGGGGGGTATGAGCAGTTCTTC
CDR3aa: CASSQVGGYEQFF

j_gene: TRBJ1-2
d_gene: TRBD1
abundance: NA
v_gene: TRBV19
len: 14
CDR3nt: TGTGCCAGTAGCTGGACAGGGCTGGAATATGGCTACACCTTC
CDR3aa: CASSWTGLEYGYTF

j_gene: TRBJ2-1
d_gene: NA
abundance: few
v_gene: TRBV29-1
len: 14
CDR3nt: TGCAGCGCCCGGGTCCGGACAGGGAGGGATGAGCAGTTCTTC
CDR3aa: CSARVRTGRDEQFF

j_gene: TRBJ2-1
d_gene: TRBD1
abundance: NA
v_gene: TRBV20-1
len: 14
CDR3nt: TGCAGTGCTGCCCGGGACAGGGCCTCTCATGAGCAGTTCTTC
CDR3aa: CSAARDRASHEQFF

j_gene: TRBJ2-1
d_gene: NA
abundance: NA
v_gene: TRBV12-3/TRBV12-4
len: 12
CDR3nt: TGTGCCAGCACCCTGAAGGGTTATGAGCAGTTCTTC
CDR3aa: CASTLKGYEQFF

j_gene: TRBJ2-1
d_gene: TRBD2
abundance: few
v_gene: TRBV6-1
len: 13
CDR3nt: TGTGCCAGCAGTGCCGGGACTAGCGTTCAGCAGTTCTTC
CDR3aa: CASSAGTSVQQFF